This T cell receptor (beta chain) was found in a study of blood T cell repertoires in COVID-19. Overall study: Specimens from acute and convalescent COVID-19 originated in the United States, Italy and Spain. The cDNA or gDNA used as material had been derived from T cells, B-cell-depleted T cells, or PBMCs.

TCRdb keeps only in-frame clones here, not all; method: immunoSEQ multiplex PCR. The table records a few hundred thousand clones, roughly 86% of them present only once. The CDR3 has 14 residues. Deletions cut 5 bases from V and 0 bases from J, with 8 bases between. In germline, CDR1 is SQVTM, CDR2 ANQGSEA. While infection was still active, Seattle patients were enrolled and then followed longitudinally. The rearrangement uses TRBV29-1 and TRBJ2-6; D is unresolved. This TCR was sampled from a woman under 40 with COVID-19, enrolled during active disease. Sequencing was performed on peripheral blood. CDR3 sequence: CSVPSPSGANVLTF. CDR3 bases: TGCAGCGTTCCCTCCCCCTCTGGGGCCAACGTCCTGACTTTC.